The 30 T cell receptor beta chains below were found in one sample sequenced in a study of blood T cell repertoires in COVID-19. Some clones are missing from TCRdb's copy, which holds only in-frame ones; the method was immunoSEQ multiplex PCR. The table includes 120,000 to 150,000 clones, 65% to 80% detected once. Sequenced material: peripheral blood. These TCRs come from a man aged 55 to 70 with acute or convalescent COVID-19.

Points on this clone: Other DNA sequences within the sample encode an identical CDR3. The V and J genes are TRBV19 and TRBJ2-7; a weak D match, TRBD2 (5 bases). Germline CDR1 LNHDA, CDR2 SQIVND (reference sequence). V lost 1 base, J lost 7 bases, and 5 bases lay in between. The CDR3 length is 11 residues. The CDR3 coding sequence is TGTGCCAGTAGTATAGGGAGGGAGCAGTACTTC. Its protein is CASSIGREQYF.

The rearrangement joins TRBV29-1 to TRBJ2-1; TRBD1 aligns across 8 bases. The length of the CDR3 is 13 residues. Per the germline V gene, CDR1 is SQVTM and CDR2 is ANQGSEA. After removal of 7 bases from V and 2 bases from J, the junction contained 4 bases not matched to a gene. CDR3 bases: TGCAGCGCTGACAGGGGAACCTACAATGAGCAGTTCTTC. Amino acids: CSADRGTYNEQFF.

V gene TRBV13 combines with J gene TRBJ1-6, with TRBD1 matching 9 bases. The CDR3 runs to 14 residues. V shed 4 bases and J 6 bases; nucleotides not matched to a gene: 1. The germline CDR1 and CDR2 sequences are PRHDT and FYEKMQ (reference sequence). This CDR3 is CASSWTGANSPLHF. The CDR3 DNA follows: TGTGCCAGCAGCTGGACAGGGGCTAATTCACCCCTCCACTTT.

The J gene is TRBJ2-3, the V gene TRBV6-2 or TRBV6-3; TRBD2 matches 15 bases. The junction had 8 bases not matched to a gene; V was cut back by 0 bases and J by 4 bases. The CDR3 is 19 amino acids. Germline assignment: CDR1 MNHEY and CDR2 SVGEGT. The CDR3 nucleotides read TGTGCCAGCAGTTACTCGGAGGGGACTAGCGGGAGGCACCCAGATACGCAGTATTTT. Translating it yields CASSYSEGTSGRHPDTQYF.

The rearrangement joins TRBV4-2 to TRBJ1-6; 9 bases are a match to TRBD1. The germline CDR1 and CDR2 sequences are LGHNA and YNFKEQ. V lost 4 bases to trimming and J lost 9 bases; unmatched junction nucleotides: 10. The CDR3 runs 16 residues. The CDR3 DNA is TGTGCCAGCAGCCGCGGACAGGGGATGGGTGGTTCACCCCTCCACTTT. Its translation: CASSRGQGMGGSPLHF.

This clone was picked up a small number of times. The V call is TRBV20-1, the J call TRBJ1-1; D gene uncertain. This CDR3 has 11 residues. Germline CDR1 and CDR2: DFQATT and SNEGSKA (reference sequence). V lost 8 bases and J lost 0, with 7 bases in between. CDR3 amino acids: CSLTVNTEAFF. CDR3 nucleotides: TGCAGTCTAACGGTGAACACTGAAGCTTTCTTT.

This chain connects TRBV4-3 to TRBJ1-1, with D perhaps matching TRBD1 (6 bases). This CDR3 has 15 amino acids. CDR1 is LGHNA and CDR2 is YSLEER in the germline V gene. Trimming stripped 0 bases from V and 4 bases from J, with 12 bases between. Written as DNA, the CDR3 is TGCGCCAGCAGCCAAGACACAGGGAGGGCCACTGAAGCTTTCTTT. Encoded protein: CASSQDTGRATEAFF.

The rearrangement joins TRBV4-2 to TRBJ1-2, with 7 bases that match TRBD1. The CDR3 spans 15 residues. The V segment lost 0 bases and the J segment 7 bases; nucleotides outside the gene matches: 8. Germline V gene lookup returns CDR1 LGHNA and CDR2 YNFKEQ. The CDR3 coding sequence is TGTGCCAGCAGCCAAGATCCCGGGACAGAGGGTGGCTACACCTTC. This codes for CASSQDPGTEGGYTF.

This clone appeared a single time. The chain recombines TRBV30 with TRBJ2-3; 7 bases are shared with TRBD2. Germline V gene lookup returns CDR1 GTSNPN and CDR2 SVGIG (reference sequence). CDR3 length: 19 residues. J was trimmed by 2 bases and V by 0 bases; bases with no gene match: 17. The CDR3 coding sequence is TGTGCCTGGAGTGTACAGATCGTGGAGGGGCTAGCGGTCACAGATACGCAGTATTTT. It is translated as CAWSVQIVEGLAVTDTQYF.

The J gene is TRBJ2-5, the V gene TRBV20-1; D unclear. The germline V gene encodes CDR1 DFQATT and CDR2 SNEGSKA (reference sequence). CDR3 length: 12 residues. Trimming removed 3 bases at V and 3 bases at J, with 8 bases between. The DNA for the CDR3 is TGCAGTGCTAGTACTAATAAAGAGACCCAGTACTTC. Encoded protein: CSASTNKETQYF.

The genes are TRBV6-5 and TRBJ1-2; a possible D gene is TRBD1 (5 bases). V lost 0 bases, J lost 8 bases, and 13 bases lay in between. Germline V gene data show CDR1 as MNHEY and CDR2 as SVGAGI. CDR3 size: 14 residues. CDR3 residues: CASSYSAGTNGYTF. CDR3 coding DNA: TGTGCCAGCAGTTACTCGGCGGGGACTAACGGCTACACCTTC.

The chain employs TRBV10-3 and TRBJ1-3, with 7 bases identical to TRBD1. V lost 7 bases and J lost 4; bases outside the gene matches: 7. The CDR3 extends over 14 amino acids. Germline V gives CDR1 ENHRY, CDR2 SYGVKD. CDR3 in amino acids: CAIKGTGEGNTIYF. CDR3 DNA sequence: TGTGCCATCAAAGGTACAGGGGAAGGAAACACCATATATTTT.

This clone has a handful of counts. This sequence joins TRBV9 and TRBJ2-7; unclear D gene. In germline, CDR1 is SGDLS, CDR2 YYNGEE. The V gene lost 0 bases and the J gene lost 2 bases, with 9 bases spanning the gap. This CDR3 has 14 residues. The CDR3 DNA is TGTGCCAGCAGCGTAGGGGCTACCGCCTACGAGCAGTACTTC. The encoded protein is CASSVGATAYEQYF.

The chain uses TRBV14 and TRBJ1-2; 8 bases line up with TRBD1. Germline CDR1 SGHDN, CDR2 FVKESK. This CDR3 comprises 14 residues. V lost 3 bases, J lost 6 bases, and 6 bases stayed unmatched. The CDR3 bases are TGTGCCAGCAGCCACATCCAGGGGGCTAATGGCTACACCTTC. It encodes CASSHIQGANGYTF.

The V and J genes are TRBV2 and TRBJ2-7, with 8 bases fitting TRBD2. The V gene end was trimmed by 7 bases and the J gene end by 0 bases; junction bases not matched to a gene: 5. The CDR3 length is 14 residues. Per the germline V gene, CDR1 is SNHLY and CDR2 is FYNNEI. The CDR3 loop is CASKLAASSYEQYF. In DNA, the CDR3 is TGTGCCAGCAAACTAGCGGCGAGCTCCTACGAGCAGTACTTC.

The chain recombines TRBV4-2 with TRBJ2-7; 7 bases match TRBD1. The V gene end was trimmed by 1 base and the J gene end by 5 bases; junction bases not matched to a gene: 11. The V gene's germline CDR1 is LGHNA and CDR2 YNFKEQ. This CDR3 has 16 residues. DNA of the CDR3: TGTGCCAGCAGCCAAGGACAGGGTGATGTTCGAAACGAGCAGTACTTC. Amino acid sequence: CASSQGQGDVRNEQYF.

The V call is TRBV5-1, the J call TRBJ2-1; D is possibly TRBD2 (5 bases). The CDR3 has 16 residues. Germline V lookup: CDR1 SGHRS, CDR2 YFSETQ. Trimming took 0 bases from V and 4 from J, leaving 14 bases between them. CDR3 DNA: TGCGCCAGCAGCTTGGAAGGTAGCGCCGGATACAATGAGCAGTTCTTC. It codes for CASSLEGSAGYNEQFF.

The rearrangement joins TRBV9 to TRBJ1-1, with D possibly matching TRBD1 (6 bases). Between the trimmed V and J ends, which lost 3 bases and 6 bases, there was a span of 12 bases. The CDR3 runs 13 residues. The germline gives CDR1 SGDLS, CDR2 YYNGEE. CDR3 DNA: TGTGCCAGCAGCGCGCGAAGGACAGCTGAAGCTTTCTTT. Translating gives CASSARRTAEAFF.

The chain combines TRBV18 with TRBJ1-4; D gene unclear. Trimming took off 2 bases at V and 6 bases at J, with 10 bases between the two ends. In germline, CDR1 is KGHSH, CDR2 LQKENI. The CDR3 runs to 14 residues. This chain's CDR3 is CASSPGRADEKLFF. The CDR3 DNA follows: TGTGCCAGCTCACCAGGGCGGGCCGATGAAAAACTGTTTTTT.

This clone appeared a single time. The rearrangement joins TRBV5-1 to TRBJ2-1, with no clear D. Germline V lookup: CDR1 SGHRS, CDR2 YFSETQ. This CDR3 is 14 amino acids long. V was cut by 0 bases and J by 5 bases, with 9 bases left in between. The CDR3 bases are TGCGCCAGCAGCTTGGTCCCTACTGACAATGAGCAGTTCTTC. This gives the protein CASSLVPTDNEQFF.

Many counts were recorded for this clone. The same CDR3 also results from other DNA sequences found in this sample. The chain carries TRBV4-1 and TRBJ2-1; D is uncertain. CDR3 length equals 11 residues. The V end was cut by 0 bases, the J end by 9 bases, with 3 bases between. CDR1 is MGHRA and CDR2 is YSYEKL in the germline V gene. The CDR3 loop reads CASSQDSEQFF. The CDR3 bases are TGCGCCAGCAGCCAAGACAGTGAGCAGTTCTTC.

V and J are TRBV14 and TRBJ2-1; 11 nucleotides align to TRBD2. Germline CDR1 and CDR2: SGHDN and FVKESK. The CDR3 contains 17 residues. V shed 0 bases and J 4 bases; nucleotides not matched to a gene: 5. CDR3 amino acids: CASSQDLVAGGYNEQFF. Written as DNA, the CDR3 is TGTGCCAGCAGCCAAGATCTCGTAGCGGGAGGGTACAATGAGCAGTTCTTC.

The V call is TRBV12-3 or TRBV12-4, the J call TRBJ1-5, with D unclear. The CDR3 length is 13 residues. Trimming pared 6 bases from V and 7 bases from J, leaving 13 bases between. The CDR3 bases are TGTGCCAGCAGCCTAAAAGTGGAGCAGCCCCAGCATTTT. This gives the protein CASSLKVEQPQHF.

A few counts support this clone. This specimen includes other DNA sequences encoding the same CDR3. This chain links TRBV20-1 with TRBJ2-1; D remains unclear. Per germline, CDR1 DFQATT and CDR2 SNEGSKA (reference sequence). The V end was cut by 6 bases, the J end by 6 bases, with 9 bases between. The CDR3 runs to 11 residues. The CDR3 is CSATRGNEQFF. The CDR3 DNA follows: TGCAGTGCCACAAGAGGCAATGAGCAGTTCTTC.

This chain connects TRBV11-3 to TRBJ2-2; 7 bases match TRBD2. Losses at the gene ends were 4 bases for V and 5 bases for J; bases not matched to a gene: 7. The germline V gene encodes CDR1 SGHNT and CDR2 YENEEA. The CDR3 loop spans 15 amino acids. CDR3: CASSSSGTGTGELFF. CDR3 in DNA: TGTGCCAGCAGCTCCAGCGGGACGGGGACCGGGGAGCTGTTTTTT.

In DNA form, the CDR3 reads TGTGCCAGCAGTCCCGGGAACACTAGAGATGGCTACACCTTC. Amino acids: CASSPGNTRDGYTF. The chain combines TRBV3-1 (or the pseudogene TRBV3-2) with TRBJ1-2; D is undetermined. Trimming shortened V by 6 bases and J by 6 bases, and 17 bases separated the two germline ends. The V gene's germline CDR1 is LGHDT and CDR2 YNNKEL (reference sequence). The CDR3 totals 14 residues.

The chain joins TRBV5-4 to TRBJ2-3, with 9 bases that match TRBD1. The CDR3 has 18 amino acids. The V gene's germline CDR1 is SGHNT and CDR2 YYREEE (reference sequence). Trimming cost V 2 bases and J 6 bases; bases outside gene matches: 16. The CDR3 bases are TGTGCCAGCAGCTTCGTAACCCCGGGACAGGGTTCGGGGGATACGCAGTATTTT. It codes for CASSFVTPGQGSGDTQYF.

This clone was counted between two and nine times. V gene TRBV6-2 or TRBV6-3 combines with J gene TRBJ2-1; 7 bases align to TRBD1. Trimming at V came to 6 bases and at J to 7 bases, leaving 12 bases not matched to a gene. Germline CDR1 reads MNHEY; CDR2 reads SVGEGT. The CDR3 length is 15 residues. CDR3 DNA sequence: TGTGCCAGCAGCGACCGGACAGGAAGGCTGAATGAGCAGTTCTTC. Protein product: CASSDRTGRLNEQFF.

Here the CDR3 reads CASSWRSAGTLTYEQYF. The CDR3 nucleotides are TGTGCCAGCAGCTGGCGGTCCGCCGGGACACTAACTTACGAGCAGTACTTC. V usage is TRBV28 and J usage is TRBJ2-7; D perhaps matches TRBD1 (6 bases). V shed 6 bases and J shed 4 bases, with 25 bases lying between them. The CDR3 length is 17 residues. Germline CDR1 and CDR2: MDHEN and SYDVKM.

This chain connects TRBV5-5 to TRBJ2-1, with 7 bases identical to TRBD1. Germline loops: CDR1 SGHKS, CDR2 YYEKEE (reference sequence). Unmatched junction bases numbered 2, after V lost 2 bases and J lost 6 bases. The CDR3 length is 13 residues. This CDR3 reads CASSLGDSNEQFF. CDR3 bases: TGTGCCAGCAGCTTAGGGGACAGCAATGAGCAGTTCTTC. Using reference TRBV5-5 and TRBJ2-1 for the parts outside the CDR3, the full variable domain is DAGVTQSPTHLIKTRGQQVTLRCSPISGHKSVSWYQQVLGQGPQFIFQYYEKEERGRGNFPDRFSARQFPNYSSELNVNALLLGDSALYLCASSLGDSNEQFFGPGTRLTVL.